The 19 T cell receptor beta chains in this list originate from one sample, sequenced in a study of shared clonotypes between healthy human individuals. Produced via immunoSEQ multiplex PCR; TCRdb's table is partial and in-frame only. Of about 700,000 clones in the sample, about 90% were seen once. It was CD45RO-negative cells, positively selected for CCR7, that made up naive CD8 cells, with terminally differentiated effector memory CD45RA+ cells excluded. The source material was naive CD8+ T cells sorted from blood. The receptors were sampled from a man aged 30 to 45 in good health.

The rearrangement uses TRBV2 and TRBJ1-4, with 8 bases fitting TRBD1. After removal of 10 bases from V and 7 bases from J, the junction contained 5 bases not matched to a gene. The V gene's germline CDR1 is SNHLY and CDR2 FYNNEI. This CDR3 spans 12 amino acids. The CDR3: CANRDRREKLFF. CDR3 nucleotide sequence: TGTGCCAACCGGGACAGGCGTGAAAAACTGTTTTTT.

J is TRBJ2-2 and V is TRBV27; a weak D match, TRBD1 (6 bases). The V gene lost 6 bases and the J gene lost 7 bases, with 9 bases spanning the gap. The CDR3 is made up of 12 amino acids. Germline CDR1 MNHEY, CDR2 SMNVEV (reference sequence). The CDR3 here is CASRGGGGELFF. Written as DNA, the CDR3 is TGTGCCAGCAGAGGGGGTGGCGGGGAGCTGTTTTTT.

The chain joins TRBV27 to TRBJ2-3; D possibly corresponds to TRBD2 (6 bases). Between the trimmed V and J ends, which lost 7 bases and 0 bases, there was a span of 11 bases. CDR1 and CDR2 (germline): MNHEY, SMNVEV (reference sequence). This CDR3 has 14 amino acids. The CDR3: CASTVSGSTDTQYF. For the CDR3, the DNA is TGTGCCAGCACCGTCAGCGGGAGCACAGATACGCAGTATTTT.

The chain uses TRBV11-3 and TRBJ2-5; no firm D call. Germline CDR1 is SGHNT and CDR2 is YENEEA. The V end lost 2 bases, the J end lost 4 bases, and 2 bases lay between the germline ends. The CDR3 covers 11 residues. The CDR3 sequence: CASSLPETQYF. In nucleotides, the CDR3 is TGTGCCAGCAGCTTACCAGAGACCCAGTACTTC.

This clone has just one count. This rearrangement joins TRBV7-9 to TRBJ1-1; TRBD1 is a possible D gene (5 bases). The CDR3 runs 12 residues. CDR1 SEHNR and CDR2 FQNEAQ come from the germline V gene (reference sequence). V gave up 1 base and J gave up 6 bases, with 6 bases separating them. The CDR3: CASSLGGPEAFF. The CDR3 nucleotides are TGTGCCAGCAGCTTAGGGGGCCCTGAAGCTTTCTTT.

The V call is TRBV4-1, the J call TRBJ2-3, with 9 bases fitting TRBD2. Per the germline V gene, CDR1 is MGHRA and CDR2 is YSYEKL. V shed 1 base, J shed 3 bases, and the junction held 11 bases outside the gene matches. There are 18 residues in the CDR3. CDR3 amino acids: CASSQAGASGAATDTQYF. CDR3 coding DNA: TGCGCCAGCAGCCAAGCTGGGGCTAGCGGGGCGGCTACAGATACGCAGTATTTT.

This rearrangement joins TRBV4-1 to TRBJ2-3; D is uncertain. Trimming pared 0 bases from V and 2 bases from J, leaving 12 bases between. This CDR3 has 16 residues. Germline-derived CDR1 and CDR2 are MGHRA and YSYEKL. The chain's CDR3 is CASSQEGPDPTDTQYF. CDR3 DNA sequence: TGCGCCAGCAGCCAAGAAGGCCCGGACCCCACAGATACGCAGTATTTT.

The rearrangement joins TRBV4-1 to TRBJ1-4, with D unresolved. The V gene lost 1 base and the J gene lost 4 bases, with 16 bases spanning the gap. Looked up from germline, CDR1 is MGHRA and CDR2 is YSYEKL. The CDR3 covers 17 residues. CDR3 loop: CASSQAPSSLYNEKLFF. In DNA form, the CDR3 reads TGCGCCAGCAGCCAAGCCCCTTCCAGCCTATATAATGAAAAACTGTTTTTT.

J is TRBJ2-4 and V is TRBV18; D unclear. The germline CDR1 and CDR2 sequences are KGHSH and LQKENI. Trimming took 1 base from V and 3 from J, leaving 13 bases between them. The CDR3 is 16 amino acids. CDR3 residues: CASSPRPESGKNIQYF. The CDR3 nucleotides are TGTGCCAGCTCACCACGTCCTGAGTCGGGCAAAAACATTCAGTACTTC.

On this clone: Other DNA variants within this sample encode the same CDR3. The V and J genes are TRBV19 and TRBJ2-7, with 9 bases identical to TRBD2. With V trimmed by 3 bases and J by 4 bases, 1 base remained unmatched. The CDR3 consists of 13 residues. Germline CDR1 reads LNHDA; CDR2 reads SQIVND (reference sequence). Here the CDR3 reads CASSMGLAYEQYF. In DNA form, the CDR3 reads TGTGCCAGTAGTATGGGACTAGCTTACGAGCAGTACTTC.

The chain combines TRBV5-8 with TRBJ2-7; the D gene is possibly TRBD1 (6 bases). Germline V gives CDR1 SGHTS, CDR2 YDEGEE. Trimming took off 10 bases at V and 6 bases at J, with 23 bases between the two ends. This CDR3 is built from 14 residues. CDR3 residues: CAAQDTGSGSEQYF. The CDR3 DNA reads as TGTGCCGCCCAAGACACAGGGTCGGGCTCCGAGCAGTACTTC.

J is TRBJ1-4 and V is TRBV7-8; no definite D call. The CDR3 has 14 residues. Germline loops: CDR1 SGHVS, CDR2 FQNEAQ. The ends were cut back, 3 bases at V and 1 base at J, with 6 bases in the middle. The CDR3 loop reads CASSLALTNEKLFF. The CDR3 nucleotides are TGTGCCAGCAGCTTGGCGTTAACTAATGAAAAACTGTTTTTT. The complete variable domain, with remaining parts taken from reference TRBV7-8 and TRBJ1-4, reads GAGVSQSPRYKVAKRGQDVALRCDPISGHVSLFWYQQALGQGPEFLTYFQNEAQLDKSGLPSDRFFAERPEGSVSTLKIQRTQQEDSAVYLCASSLALTNEKLFFGSGTQLSVL.

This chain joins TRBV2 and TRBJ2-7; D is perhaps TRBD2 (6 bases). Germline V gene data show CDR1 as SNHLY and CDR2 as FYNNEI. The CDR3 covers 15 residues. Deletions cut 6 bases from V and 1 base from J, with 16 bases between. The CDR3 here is CASSVLPGLSYEQYF. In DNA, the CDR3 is TGTGCCAGCAGCGTGCTACCGGGACTTTCCTACGAGCAGTACTTC.

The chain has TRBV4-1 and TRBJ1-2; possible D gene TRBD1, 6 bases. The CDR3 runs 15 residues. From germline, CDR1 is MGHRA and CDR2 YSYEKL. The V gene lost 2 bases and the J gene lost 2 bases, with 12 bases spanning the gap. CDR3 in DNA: TGCGCCAGCAGCCAACTAGAACAGGGCAACTATGGCTACACCTTC. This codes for CASSQLEQGNYGYTF.

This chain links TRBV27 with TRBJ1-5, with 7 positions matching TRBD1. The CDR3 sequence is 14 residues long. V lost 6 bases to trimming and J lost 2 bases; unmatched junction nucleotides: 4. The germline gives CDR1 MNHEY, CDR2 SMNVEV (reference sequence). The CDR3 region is CASRRTGGNQPQHF. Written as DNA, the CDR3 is TGTGCCAGCAGGCGTACAGGGGGCAATCAGCCCCAGCATTTT.

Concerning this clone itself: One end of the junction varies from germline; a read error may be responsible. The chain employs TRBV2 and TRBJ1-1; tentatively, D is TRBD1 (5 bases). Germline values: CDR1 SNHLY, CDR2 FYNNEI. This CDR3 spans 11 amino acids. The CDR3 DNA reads TGTGCCATCACTCAGGGAGATGCAACGAACTTT. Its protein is CAITQGDATNF.

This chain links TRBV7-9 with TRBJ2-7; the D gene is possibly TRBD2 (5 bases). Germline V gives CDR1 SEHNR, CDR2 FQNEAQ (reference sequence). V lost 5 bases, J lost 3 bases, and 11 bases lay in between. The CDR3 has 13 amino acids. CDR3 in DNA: TGTGCCAGCAGCGAAAGCGGATACTACGAGCAGTACTTC. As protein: CASSESGYYEQYF.

The CDR3 bases are TGCGCCAGCAGGGACGGGACTAGCTTCTTCTACGAGCAGTACTTC. It specifies CASRDGTSFFYEQYF. The J gene is TRBJ2-7, the V gene TRBV5-1; TRBD2 agrees at 9 bases. CDR1 is SGHRS, CDR2 YFSETQ, per germline. The CDR3 runs 15 residues. The J segment lost 3 bases and the V segment lost 5 bases, leaving 9 bases of the junction unmatched.

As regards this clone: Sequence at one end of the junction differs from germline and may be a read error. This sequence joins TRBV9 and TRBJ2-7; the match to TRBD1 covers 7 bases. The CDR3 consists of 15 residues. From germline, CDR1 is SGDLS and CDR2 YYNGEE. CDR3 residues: CASSQGEGARNEQYF. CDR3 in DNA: TGCGCCAGCAGCCAAGGTGAGGGGGCGAGGAACGAGCAGTACTTC.